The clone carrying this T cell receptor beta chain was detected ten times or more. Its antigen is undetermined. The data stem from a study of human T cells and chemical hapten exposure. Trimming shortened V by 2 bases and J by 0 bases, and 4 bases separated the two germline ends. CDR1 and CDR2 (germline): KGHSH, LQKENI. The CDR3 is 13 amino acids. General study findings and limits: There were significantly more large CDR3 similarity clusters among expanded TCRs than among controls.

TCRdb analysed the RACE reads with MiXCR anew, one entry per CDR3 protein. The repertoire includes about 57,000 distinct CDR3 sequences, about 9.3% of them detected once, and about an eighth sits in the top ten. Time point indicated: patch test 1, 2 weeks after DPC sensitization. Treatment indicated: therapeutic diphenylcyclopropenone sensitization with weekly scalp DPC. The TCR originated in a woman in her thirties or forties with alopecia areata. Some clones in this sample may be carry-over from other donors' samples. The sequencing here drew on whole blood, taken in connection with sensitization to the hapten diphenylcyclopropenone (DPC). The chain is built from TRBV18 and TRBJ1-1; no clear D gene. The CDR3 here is CASSPKMNTEAFF. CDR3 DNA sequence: TGTGCCAGCTCACCAAAGATGAACACTGAAGCTTTCTTT.